This T cell receptor (beta chain) was sequenced in a study of cytomegalovirus exposure and HLA in healthy donors. On the study more broadly: An earlier analysis found 100 million or so unique TCR beta sequences from around 180 million T cells.

This clone occurred a few times. Its target is not known. Findings and caveats of the study: As a later analysis showed, several of the most significant clusters appeared to be linked to common viral pathogens. Rates of TCR association differed by HLA locus in a later analysis, with DRB1 highest and HLA-C lowest.

Primers for the PCR totalled 60 Vbeta and 13 Jbeta. In the authors' workflow: The authors later counted 75 million to 90 million unique TCR beta chains, about 11 million of them shared. The repertoire was sequenced with immunoSEQ multiplex PCR; TCRdb's copy has only in-frame clones and lacks some. Clonal size and the V and J genes are those of that table, whereas D and trimming came from the DNA. The data contain approximately 110,000 clones, 70% of them singletons. The V and J ends lost 4 bases and 9 bases, in that order; junction bases with no gene match: 15. The germline V gene has CDR1 SGHAT and CDR2 FQDESV (reference sequence). The CDR3 is 16 amino acids.

Sequenced material: PBMCs. This receptor was taken from a man in his thirties or forties in good health and CMV-seropositive. The V call is TRBV11-1, the J call TRBJ2-1, with 7 bases lining up with TRBD2. The CDR3 bases are TGTGCCAGCAGCTCTGCCTATAGACGTACGGGGGGTGAGCAGTTCTTC. This gives the protein CASSSAYRRTGGEQFF. The full variable domain, completed using reference TRBV11-1 and TRBJ2-1, is EAEVAQSPRYKITEKSQAVAFWCDPISGHATLYWYRQILGQGPELLVQFQDESVVDDSQLPKDRFSAERLKGVDSTLKIQPAELGDSAMYLCASSSAYRRTGGEQFFGPGTRLTVL.